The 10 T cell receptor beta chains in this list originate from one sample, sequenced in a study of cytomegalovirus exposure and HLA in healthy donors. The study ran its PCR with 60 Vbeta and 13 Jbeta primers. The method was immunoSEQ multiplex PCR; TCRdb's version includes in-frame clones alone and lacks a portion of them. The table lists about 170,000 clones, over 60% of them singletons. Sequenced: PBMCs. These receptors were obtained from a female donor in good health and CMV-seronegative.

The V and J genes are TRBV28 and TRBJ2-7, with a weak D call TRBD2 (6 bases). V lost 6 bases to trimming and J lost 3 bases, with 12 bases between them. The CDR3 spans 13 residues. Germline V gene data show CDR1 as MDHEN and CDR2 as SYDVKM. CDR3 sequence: CASSPAGLYEQYF. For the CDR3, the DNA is TGTGCCAGCAGCCCCGCGGGACTCTACGAGCAGTACTTC.

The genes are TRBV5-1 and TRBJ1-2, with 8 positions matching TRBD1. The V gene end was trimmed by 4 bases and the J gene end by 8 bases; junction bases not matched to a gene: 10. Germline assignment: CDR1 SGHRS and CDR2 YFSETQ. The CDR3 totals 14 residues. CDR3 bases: TGCGCCAGCAGCGTTGGACAGGGAAGATACGGCTACACCTTC. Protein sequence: CASSVGQGRYGYTF. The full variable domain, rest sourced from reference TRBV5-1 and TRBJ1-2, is KAGVTQTPRYLIKTRGQQVTLSCSPISGHRSVSWYQQTPGQGLQFLFEYFSETQRNKGNFPGRFSGRQFSNSRSEMNVSTLELGDSALYLCASSVGQGRYGYTFGSGTRLTVV.

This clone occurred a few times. The CDR3 loop reads CASSSQGTSGGYEQFF. The CDR3 coding sequence is TGTGCCAGCAGCTCACAGGGCACTAGCGGGGGGTATGAGCAGTTCTTC. This rearrangement joins TRBV11-2 to TRBJ2-1, with 12 bases lining up with TRBD2. The CDR3 loop spans 16 amino acids. Germline CDR1 is SGHAT and CDR2 is FQNNGV. V shed 4 bases and J 8 bases; nucleotides not matched to a gene: 9.

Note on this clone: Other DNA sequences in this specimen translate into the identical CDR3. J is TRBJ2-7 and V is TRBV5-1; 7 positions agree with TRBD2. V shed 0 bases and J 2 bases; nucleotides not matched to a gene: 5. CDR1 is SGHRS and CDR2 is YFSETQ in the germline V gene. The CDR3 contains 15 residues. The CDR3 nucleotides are TGCGCCAGCAGCTTGGGGGTAGCGGGTACCTACGAGCAGTACTTC. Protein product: CASSLGVAGTYEQYF.

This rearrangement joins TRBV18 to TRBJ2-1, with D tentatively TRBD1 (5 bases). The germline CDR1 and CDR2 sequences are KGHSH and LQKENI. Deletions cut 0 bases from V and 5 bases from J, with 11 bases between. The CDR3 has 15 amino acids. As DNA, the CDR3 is TGTGCCAGCTCACCACCACGACAGTCTGACAATGAGCAGTTCTTC. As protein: CASSPPRQSDNEQFF. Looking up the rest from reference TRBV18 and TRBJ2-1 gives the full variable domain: NAGVMQNPRHLVRRRGQEARLRCSPMKGHSHVYWYRQLPEEGLKFMVYLQKENIIDESGMPKERFSAEFPKEGPSILRIQQVVRGDSAAYFCASSPPRQSDNEQFFGPGTRLTVL.

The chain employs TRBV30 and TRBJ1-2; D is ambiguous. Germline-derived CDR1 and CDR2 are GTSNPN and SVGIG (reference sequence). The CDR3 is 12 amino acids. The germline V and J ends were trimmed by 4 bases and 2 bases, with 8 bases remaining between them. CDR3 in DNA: TGTGCCTGGACCTCCGGGAACTATGGCTACACCTTC. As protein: CAWTSGNYGYTF. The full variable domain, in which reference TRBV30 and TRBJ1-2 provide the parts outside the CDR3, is SQTIHQWPATLVQPVGSPLSLECTVEGTSNPNLYWYRQAAGRGLQLLFYSVGIGQISSEVPQNLSASRPQDRQFILSSKKLLLSDSGFYLCAWTSGNYGYTFGSGTRLTVV.

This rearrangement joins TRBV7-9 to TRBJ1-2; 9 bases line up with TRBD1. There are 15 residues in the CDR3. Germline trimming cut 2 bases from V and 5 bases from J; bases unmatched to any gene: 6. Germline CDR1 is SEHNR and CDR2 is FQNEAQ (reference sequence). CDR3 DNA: TGTGCCAGCAGCTTATCTGGGACAGGGCTTTATGGCTACACCTTC. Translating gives CASSLSGTGLYGYTF.

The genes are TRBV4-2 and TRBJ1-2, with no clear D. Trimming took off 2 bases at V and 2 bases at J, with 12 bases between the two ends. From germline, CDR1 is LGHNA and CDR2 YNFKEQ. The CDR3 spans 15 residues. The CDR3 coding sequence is TGTGCCAGCAGCCAATCTTATACAATGAACTATGGCTACACCTTC. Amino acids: CASSQSYTMNYGYTF.

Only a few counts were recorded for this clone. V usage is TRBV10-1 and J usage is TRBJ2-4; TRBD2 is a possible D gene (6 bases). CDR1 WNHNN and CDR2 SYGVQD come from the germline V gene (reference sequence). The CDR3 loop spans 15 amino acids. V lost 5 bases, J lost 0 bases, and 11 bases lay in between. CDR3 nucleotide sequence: TGCGCCAGCAGTTTGTGGCGGGAAGCCAAAAACATTCAGTACTTC. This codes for CASSLWREAKNIQYF.

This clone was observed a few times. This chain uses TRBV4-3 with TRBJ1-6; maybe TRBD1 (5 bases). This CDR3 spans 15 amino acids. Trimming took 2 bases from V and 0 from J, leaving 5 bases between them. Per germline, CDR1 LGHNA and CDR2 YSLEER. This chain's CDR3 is CASSQQGSYNSPLHF. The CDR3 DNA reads TGCGCCAGCAGCCAACAGGGCTCCTATAATTCACCCCTCCACTTT.